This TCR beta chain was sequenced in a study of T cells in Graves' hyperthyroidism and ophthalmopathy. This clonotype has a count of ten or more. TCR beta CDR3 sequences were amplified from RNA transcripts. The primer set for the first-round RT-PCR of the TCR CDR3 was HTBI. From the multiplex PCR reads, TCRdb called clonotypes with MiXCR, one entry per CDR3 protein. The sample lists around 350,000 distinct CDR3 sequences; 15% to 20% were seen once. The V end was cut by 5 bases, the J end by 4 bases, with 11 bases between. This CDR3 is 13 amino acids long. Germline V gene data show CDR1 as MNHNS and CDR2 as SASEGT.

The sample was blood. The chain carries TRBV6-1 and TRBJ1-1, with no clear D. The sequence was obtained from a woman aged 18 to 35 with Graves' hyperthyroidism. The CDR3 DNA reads TGTGCCAGCAGTCTGTCCCCCAGCACTGAAGCTTTCTTT. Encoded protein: CASSLSPSTEAFF.